The TCR beta chain under discussion was sequenced for a study of CD8 T cells in ankylosing spondylitis (dated by TCRdb to 2017 to 2019). General notes on the study: To find TCR variants linked to disease, the study profiled T cell receptor beta repertoires in ankylosing spondylitis patients and healthy donors. The full study cohort was made up of about two dozen ankylosing spondylitis patients and approximately 100 healthy donors. Peripheral blood was sampled, and synovial fluid was additionally collected from ankylosing spondylitis patients. Overall study results and their limits: According to the report, matched synovial fluid samples from ankylosing spondylitis patients were significantly enriched for the disease-linked clones. The disease-linked clones had a CD8+ phenotype and were found at relatively low frequencies in peripheral blood. A TCR beta motif made up of 7 to 9 highly homologous amino acid variants appeared to be characteristic of blood from ankylosing spondylitis patients. Some motif variants had previously been reported in the synovial fluid and blood of reactive arthritis patients, which suggests shared mechanisms of disease initiation.

V and J lose 8 bases and 6 bases, and a span of 16 bases separates them. The CDR3, from cysteine to phenylalanine, totals 13 residues. Only CDR3 DNA is held: 39 bases, read in frame from base 1. From a lookup of the germline V gene, CDR1 and CDR2 are MGHDK and SYGVNS. Regarding this clonotype: Its antigen target is currently unknown. Base qualities are not recorded, but no much larger clone differs from it by a single base.

Sequencing was performed on an Illumina HiSeq 2500. Quantitative 5'-RACE with molecular barcodes was the method used to prepare the TCR beta libraries. As for how the authors treated the data: A new computational method, built on a probabilistic model of VDJ rearrangement, was used to identify disease-linked TCR variants. In-frame beta chains were kept once TCRdb had trimmed the public reads at Q25 with fastp and called clones with MiXCR. Rows matching on CDR3 protein sequence are summarized as one entry with the most common DNA and genes. TCRdb's processing, not the study's, gives the V and J calls here. In this sample the table shows approximately 130,000 distinct CDR3 sequences, approximately 10% of which occur a single time. Jointly, the top ten make up about 3.3% of the sample.

The TCR comes from a male donor with ankylosing spondylitis or in good health (not recorded which). Sequencing used blood, either unsorted or a sorted T cell fraction (not recorded which). The sequence is built from TRBV25-1 and TRBJ2-5; the D gene is possibly TRBD2, with 6 bases matching. The CDR3 region: CASGTGLSKTQYF. DNA sequence: TGTGCCAGCGGCACAGGACTAAGTAAGACCCAGTACTTC. Here the CDR3 is joined to the reference TRBV25-1 and TRBJ2-5 genes, and the full variable domain is: EADIYQTPRYLVIGTGKKITLECSQTMGHDKMYWYQQDPGMELHLIHYSYGVNSTEKGDLSSESTVSRIRTEHFPLTLESARPSHTSQYLCASGTGLSKTQYFGPGTRLLVL.